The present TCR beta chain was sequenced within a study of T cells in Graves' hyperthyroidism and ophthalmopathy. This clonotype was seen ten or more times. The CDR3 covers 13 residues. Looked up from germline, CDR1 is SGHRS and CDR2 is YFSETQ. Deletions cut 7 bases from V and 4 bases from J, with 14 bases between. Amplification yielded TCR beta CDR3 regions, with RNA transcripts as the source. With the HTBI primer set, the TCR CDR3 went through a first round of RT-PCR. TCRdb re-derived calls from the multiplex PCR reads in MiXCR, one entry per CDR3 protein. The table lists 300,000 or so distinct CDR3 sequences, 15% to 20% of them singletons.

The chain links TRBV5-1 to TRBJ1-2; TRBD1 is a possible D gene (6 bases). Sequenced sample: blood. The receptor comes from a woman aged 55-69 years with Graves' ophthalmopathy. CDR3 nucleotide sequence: TGCGCCAGCTCGGGGGCGCCCGGCTATGGCTACACCTTC. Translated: CASSGAPGYGYTF.